This TCR beta chain was profiled in a study of shared clonotypes between healthy human individuals. Terminally differentiated effector memory CD45RA+ cells were left out of the naive CD8 fraction, which was CD45RO-negative and positively selected for CCR7. For every subset, genomic DNA was evenly distributed across several immunoSEQ plates. TCRdb keeps only in-frame clones here, not all; method: immunoSEQ multiplex PCR. The table shows some 2 million clones, with over 85% occurring only once. The CDR3 contains 13 residues. Trimming took off 3 bases at V and 5 bases at J, with 9 bases between the two ends. Germline loops: CDR1 SGDLS, CDR2 YYNGEE. Study conclusions and caveats: Sharing across four donors was highest in naive CD4 (around 5%) and lowest in memory CD8 (roughly 0.4%).

This clone was recorded only once. Antigen: not known. What was sequenced was naive CD8+ T cells sorted from blood. The sequence was obtained from a man aged 18 to 29 in good health. The rearrangement uses TRBV9 and TRBJ2-1, with D unresolved. CDR3 sequence (DNA): TGTGCCAGCAGCGGTCGACAAAACAATGAGCAGTTCTTC. As protein: CASSGRQNNEQFF.